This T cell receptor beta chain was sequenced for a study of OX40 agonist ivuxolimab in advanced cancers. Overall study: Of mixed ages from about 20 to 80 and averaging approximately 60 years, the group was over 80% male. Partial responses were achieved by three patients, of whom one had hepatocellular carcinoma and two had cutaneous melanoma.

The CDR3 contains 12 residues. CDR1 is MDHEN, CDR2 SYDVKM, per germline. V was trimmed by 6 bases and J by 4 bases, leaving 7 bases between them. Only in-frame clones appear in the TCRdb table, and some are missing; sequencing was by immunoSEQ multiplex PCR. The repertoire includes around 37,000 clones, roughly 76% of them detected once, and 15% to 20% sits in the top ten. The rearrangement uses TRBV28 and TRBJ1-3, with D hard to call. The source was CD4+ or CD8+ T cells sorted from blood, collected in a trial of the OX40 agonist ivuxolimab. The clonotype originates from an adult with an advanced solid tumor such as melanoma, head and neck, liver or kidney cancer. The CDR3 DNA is TGTGCCAGCAGCAACCAGGGAAACACCATATATTTT. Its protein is CASSNQGNTIYF.